This T cell receptor beta chain was found in a study of T cells after yellow fever vaccination. This clonotype was counted ten times or more. Antigen specificity is unknown. Study-wide points: A minor fraction of clonotypes spanned both CD4 and CD8 compartments.

The authors made TCR cDNA by 5'RACE template switching, adding a universal primer site and UMIs. TCRdb fed the 5' RACE reads into MiXCR, producing one record per CDR3 protein. In the table there are about 220,000 distinct CDR3 sequences, more than 6.5% of which are singletons. The CDR3 is made up of 18 amino acids. V shed 1 base and J 5 bases; nucleotides not matched to a gene: 12. The germline CDR1 and CDR2 sequences are SGHRS and YFSETQ. This specimen consisted of CD4+ T cells sorted from PBMCs, obtained on the day of the yellow fever booster vaccination. This receptor was taken from a man aged 25-45 years who received the YFV17D yellow fever vaccine. The V gene is TRBV5-1, the J gene TRBJ2-7, with 13 bases lining up with TRBD2. The CDR3: CASSLPRLAGGPKNEQYF. The CDR3 region has the DNA TGCGCCAGCAGCTTGCCCCGACTAGCGGGAGGCCCGAAGAACGAGCAGTACTTC.